These T cell receptor beta chains were read from a single sample in a study of low-dose radiotherapy and immunotherapy resistance in tumors. TCRdb independently ran MiXCR on the reads; one entry per CDR3 protein. The sample contains 95,000 to 100,000 distinct CDR3 sequences, around 21% of which appear only once. The source was PBMCs, collected after low-dose radiotherapy plus immunotherapy. The receptors shown here come from a male donor with prostate cancer. Both conserved end residues are trimmed from each CDR3. Fields, in order: J gene, V gene, CDR3 protein.

j_call: TRBJ1-1; v_call: TRBV5-1; cdr3_aa: ASSGELNTEAF
j_call: TRBJ1-6; v_call: TRBV6-1; cdr3_aa: ATLRGTGEALH
j_call: TRBJ2-7; v_call: TRBV11-2; cdr3_aa: ASSLGAGGSYEQY
j_call: TRBJ2-3; v_call: TRBV20-1; cdr3_aa: SAQPGGLTDTQY
j_call: TRBJ2-7; v_call: TRBV6-2/TRBV6-3; cdr3_aa: ASSYGPRHGNSYEQY
j_call: TRBJ2-3; v_call: TRBV5-6; cdr3_aa: ASSPGLAPDTQY
j_call: TRBJ2-5; v_call: TRBV29-1; cdr3_aa: SGVTSATQY
j_call: TRBJ1-5; v_call: TRBV6-1; cdr3_aa: ASSEGGREYQPQH
j_call: TRBJ1-5; v_call: TRBV6-2/TRBV6-3; cdr3_aa: ASSRTEGDFQPQH
j_call: TRBJ2-3; v_call: TRBV19; cdr3_aa: ASSLWTSARVDTQY
j_call: TRBJ2-1; v_call: TRBV14; cdr3_aa: ASSPISSGPRYNEQF
j_call: TRBJ2-1; v_call: TRBV6-1; cdr3_aa: ASTLSGISSYNEQF
j_call: TRBJ2-3; v_call: TRBV18; cdr3_aa: ASSPGTGVSDTQY
j_call: TRBJ1-3; v_call: TRBV2; cdr3_aa: ASGQLSSGNTIY
j_call: TRBJ2-2; v_call: TRBV6-5; cdr3_aa: ASSYATSQNTGELF
j_call: TRBJ2-5; v_call: TRBV5-6; cdr3_aa: ASSGGLAAGTQY
j_call: TRBJ2-1; v_call: TRBV3-1; cdr3_aa: ASSNTGNEQF
j_call: TRBJ1-5; v_call: TRBV29-1; cdr3_aa: SGGSDEAQH
j_call: TRBJ2-1; v_call: TRBV3-1; cdr3_aa: ASSTLSYNEQF
j_call: TRBJ1-5; v_call: TRBV5-4; cdr3_aa: ASTVWGAGNQPQH
j_call: TRBJ1-1; v_call: TRBV6-5; cdr3_aa: ASSYKGGAF
j_call: TRBJ2-5; v_call: TRBV3-1; cdr3_aa: ASSPGLAGGTIQETQY
j_call: TRBJ2-3; v_call: TRBV5-1; cdr3_aa: ASAKGRDSGTDTQY
j_call: TRBJ2-5; v_call: TRBV19; cdr3_aa: ASNPGDYSRETQY
j_call: TRBJ1-2; v_call: TRBV12-3/TRBV12-4; cdr3_aa: ASSLGTVYGYT
j_call: TRBJ1-4; v_call: TRBV7-9; cdr3_aa: ASSPTGGAAEKLF
j_call: TRBJ2-1; v_call: TRBV4-1; cdr3_aa: ASSHDGLRMGNEQF
j_call: TRBJ1-2; v_call: TRBV5-1; cdr3_aa: ASSLGRGEEGGYT
j_call: TRBJ2-5; v_call: TRBV27; cdr3_aa: ASSLGQGAEGETQY
j_call: TRBJ2-1; v_call: TRBV19; cdr3_aa: ASRWGLDEQF
j_call: TRBJ2-3; v_call: TRBV7-9; cdr3_aa: ASSLGNRGYLSDTQY
j_call: TRBJ1-2; v_call: TRBV14; cdr3_aa: ASSRTPYGYT
j_call: TRBJ2-4; v_call: TRBV3-1; cdr3_aa: ASSQGYIQC
j_call: TRBJ1-1; v_call: TRBV5-4; cdr3_aa: ASSLSADTTEAF
j_call: TRBJ2-2; v_call: TRBV20-1; cdr3_aa: SALAGGSVGELF
j_call: TRBJ2-7; v_call: TRBV19; cdr3_aa: ASSIGGNYEQY
j_call: TRBJ2-7; v_call: TRBV5-6; cdr3_aa: ASSPAGGPREQY
j_call: TRBJ2-7; v_call: TRBV3-1; cdr3_aa: ASSPDTTYEQY
j_call: TRBJ2-6; v_call: TRBV4-1; cdr3_aa: ASSQAASGANVLT
j_call: TRBJ2-7; v_call: TRBV7-8; cdr3_aa: ASSPDRGDEQY
j_call: TRBJ2-1; v_call: TRBV10-3; cdr3_aa: ATSDRGDNEQF
j_call: TRBJ2-2; v_call: TRBV5-5; cdr3_aa: ASSSRSVGNTGELF
j_call: TRBJ1-5; v_call: TRBV2; cdr3_aa: ASKQGINQPQH
j_call: TRBJ2-2; v_call: TRBV6-6; cdr3_aa: ASSYSESTGELF
j_call: TRBJ2-2; v_call: TRBV14; cdr3_aa: ALTGELF
j_call: TRBJ1-2; v_call: TRBV27; cdr3_aa: ASRSTGYYGYT
j_call: TRBJ1-3; v_call: TRBV12-3/TRBV12-4; cdr3_aa: ASSLSRGSSGNTIY
j_call: TRBJ1-6; v_call: TRBV10-3; cdr3_aa: AISEGTGSSPLH
j_call: TRBJ1-2; v_call: TRBV4-2; cdr3_aa: ASSQDRVSSNYGYT
j_call: TRBJ2-7; v_call: TRBV6-1; cdr3_aa: ASSEVGGRSYEQY
j_call: TRBJ2-1; v_call: TRBV28; cdr3_aa: ASTRRDRVRNEQF
j_call: TRBJ1-3; v_call: TRBV25-1; cdr3_aa: ATYSGNTIY
j_call: TRBJ2-1; v_call: TRBV28; cdr3_aa: ASSLAPGEQF
j_call: TRBJ1-5; v_call: TRBV18; cdr3_aa: ASSPGLNQPQH
j_call: TRBJ2-5; v_call: TRBV3-1; cdr3_aa: ASSPGTSGGQETQY
j_call: TRBJ2-7; v_call: TRBV18; cdr3_aa: ASSPTTGVAGRSYEQY
j_call: TRBJ2-6; v_call: TRBV4-1; cdr3_aa: ASSQPGQVGANVLT